The 4 T cell receptor beta chains presented below share a single source sample, sequenced in a study of identical twins. A single record per CDR3 protein comes from TCRdb applying MiXCR to the 5' RACE reads. Here the sample spans 420,000 or so distinct CDR3 sequences, roughly 20% being singletons. Sequenced sample: naive T cells sorted from blood. The receptors originated from a man aged 45 to 65 in good health.

The V and J genes are TRBV4-2 and TRBJ2-2, with TRBD2 identical over 11 bases. Trimming removed 4 bases from V and 6 bases from J; junction bases left unmatched: 10. The CDR3 is made up of 17 amino acids. Germline V gene data show CDR1 as LGHNA and CDR2 as YNFKEQ. CDR3 nucleotide sequence: TGTGCCAGCAGCCGAGAAATAGCGGGGGGGCGGGCCGGGGAGCTGTTTTTT. Amino acids: CASSREIAGGRAGELFF.

The chain carries TRBV28 and TRBJ2-1; TRBD1 matches at 8 bases. V shed 9 bases and J 6 bases; nucleotides not matched to a gene: 13. The CDR3 spans 15 residues. From germline, CDR1 is MDHEN and CDR2 SYDVKM. CDR3 DNA: TGTGCCAGTCTATCCACCGGACAGGGACGCAATGAGCAGTTCTTC. Encoded protein: CASLSTGQGRNEQFF.

The J gene is TRBJ2-7, the V gene TRBV28; 9 bases are a match to TRBD2. The CDR3 sequence is 15 residues long. Germline assignment: CDR1 MDHEN and CDR2 SYDVKM. The ends lost 6 bases at V and 6 bases at J; junction bases unmatched: 12. The CDR3 nucleotides are TGTGCCAGCAGATCAGGGGCTAGCGGGAAGATCGAGCAGTACTTC. It codes for CASRSGASGKIEQYF. The full variable domain, in which reference TRBV28 and TRBJ2-7 provide the parts outside the CDR3, is DVKVTQSSRYLVKRTGEKVFLECVQDMDHENMFWYRQDPGLGLRLIYFSYDVKMKEKGDIPEGYSVSREKKERFSLILESASTNQTSMYLCASRSGASGKIEQYFGPGTRLTVT.

Many counts were recorded for this clonotype. V is TRBV20-1 and J is TRBJ2-1; 8 bases line up with TRBD2. The CDR3 spans 16 residues. Germline CDR1 reads DFQATT; CDR2 reads SNEGSKA (reference sequence). Unmatched junction bases numbered 8, after V lost 0 bases and J lost 4 bases. CDR3 amino acids: CSARDPSGSPYNEQFF. The CDR3 region has the DNA TGCAGTGCTAGAGATCCGAGCGGGAGCCCATACAATGAGCAGTTCTTC.